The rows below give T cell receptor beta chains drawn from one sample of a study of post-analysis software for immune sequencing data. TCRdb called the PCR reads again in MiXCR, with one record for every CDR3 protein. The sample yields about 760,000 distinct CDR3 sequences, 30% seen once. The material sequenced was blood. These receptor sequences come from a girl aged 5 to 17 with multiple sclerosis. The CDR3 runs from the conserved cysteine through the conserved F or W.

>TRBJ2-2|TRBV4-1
CASSQVAGLTNTGELFF
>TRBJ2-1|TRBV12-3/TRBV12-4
CASSPGVGYNEQFF
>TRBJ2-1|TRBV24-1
CATSVFGAEQFF
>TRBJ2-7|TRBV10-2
CASRSGRDSYEQYF
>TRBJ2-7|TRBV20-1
CSATETVNYEQYF
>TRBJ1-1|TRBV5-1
CASRLTEGTEAFF
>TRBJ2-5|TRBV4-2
CASSQSGGRSETQYF
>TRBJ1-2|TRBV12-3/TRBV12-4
CASRGRGASYGYTF
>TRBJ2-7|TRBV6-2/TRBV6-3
CASESAISYEQYF
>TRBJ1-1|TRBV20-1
CSAGVMEKNTEAFF
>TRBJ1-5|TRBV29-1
CSAQGQGQPQHF
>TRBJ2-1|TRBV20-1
CSAREAGPSGYNEQFF
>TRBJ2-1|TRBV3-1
CASSQDRGRAEQFF
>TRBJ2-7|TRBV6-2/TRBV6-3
CASSPPAILAGTSYEQYF
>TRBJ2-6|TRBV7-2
CASSLNIAGANVLTF
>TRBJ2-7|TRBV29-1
CSVDSGRGEQYF
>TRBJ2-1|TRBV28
CASRPGTGGTSYNEQFF
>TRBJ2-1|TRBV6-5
CASSYRQAYNEQFF
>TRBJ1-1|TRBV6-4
CASIHGTPSRNTEAFF
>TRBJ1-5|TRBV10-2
CATGPGQGSYSNQPQHF
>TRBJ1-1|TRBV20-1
CSARDLGNEAFF
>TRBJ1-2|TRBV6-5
CASNFAQGANGYTF
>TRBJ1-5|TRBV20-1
CSALPGNQPQHF
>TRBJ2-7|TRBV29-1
CSVGPSGGYEQYF
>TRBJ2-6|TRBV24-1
CATSDLRLSGANVLTF
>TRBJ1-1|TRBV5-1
CASSLGAAGVTEAFF
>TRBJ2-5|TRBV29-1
CSVDVSQETQYF
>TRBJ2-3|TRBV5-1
CASTPDRGPSTDTQYF
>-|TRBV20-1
CSARDMRQGWDEQYF
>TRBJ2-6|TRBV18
CASSPVAGANVLTF
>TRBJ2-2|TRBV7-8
CASSPARVPGGATGELFF
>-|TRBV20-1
CSATRTGWYEQYF
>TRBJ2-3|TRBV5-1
CASSLLSQNTDTQYF
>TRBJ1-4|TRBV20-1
CSASSSGGNEKLFF
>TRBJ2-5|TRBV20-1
CSARGEGGETRYF
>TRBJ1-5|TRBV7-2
CASSLFRNSNQPQHF
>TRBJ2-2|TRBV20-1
CSPRQLNTGELFF
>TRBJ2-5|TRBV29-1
CSVVRGLETQYF
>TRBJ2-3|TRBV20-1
CSALPGLLSTDTQYF
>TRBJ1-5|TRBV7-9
CASSGRDGSNQPQHF
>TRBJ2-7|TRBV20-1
CSVTARGFQDEQYF
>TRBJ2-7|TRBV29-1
CSVRTAAQTEQYF
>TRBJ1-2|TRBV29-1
CSVLNTGDYGYTF
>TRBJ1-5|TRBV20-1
CSASRQGNQPQHF
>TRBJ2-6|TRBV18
CASSLRGDGANVLTF
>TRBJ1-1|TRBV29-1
CSSRYLNTEAFF
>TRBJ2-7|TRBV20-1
CSASELARTYEQYF
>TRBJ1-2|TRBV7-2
CASSLGAQYYGYTF
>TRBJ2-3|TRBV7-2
CASSPLAGGPPDTQYF